These 18 T cell receptor beta chains came from one sample sequenced in a study of blood T cell repertoires in COVID-19. Assay used: immunoSEQ multiplex PCR; TCRdb lists only in-frame clones, some missing. The data show fewer than 55,000 clones, with around 86% seen just once and around 7.2% held by the top ten. Sequenced input: peripheral blood. The receptors shown here come from a man in his 70s with active COVID-19.

The chain joins TRBV30 to TRBJ1-5; 10 positions agree with TRBD1. The germline V gene has CDR1 GTSNPN and CDR2 SVGIG (reference sequence). Trimming at V came to 8 bases and at J to 11 bases, leaving 9 bases not matched to a gene. The CDR3 extends over 12 amino acids. The chain's CDR3 is CALGQGGKTQHF. The CDR3 DNA is TGTGCCCTTGGACAGGGGGGAAAGACCCAGCATTTT.

The rearrangement uses TRBV13 and TRBJ1-6; D not resolved. Trimming cost V 5 bases and J 5 bases, with 7 bases left between them. The CDR3 length is 13 residues. Germline CDR1 PRHDT, CDR2 FYEKMQ (reference sequence). This chain's CDR3 is CASSTGHNSPLHF. The CDR3 region has the DNA TGTGCCAGCAGCACTGGGCATAATTCACCCCTCCACTTT.

This clone was detected once. The V and J genes are TRBV5-6 and TRBJ1-2; D call uncertain. The germline V gene encodes CDR1 SGHDT and CDR2 YYEEEE. This CDR3 is built from 15 residues. Trimming took off 0 bases at V and 0 bases at J, with 9 bases between the two ends. The CDR3 here is CASSLGRNPNYGYTF. The DNA of the CDR3 is TGTGCCAGCAGCTTGGGCAGGAACCCTAACTATGGCTACACCTTC.

V and J are TRBV12-3 or TRBV12-4 and TRBJ2-1; the D gene is possibly TRBD2 (6 bases). With 3 bases removed from V and 9 bases from J, the gap between germline ends came to 6 bases. The CDR3 is 11 amino acids. This CDR3 reads CASSLGGEQFF. CDR3 nucleotides: TGTGCCAGCAGTTTGGGGGGTGAGCAGTTCTTC.

The V gene is TRBV10-3, the J gene TRBJ2-1, with 9 bases lining up with TRBD1. Per germline, CDR1 ENHRY and CDR2 SYGVKD. The junction had 9 bases not matched to a gene; V was cut back by 6 bases and J by 12 bases. The length of the CDR3 is 13 residues. DNA for the CDR3: TGTGCCATCAGCAGGGACAGGGAAGGGTTGCAGTTCTTC. Protein product: CAISRDREGLQFF.

This rearrangement joins TRBV10-2 to TRBJ1-5; D uncertain. Germline CDR1 is WSHSY and CDR2 is SAAADI. CDR3 length equals 14 residues. Trimming took off 4 bases at V and 1 base at J, with 8 bases between the two ends. The CDR3 spells CASSVTGSNQPQHF. Written as DNA, the CDR3 is TGCGCCAGCAGTGTCACGGGAAGCAATCAGCCCCAGCATTTT.

The genes are TRBV5-1 and TRBJ1-1; 11 bases are a match to TRBD1. The germline gives CDR1 SGHRS, CDR2 YFSETQ. Trimming cost V 4 bases and J 5 bases; bases outside gene matches: 10. This CDR3 is 16 amino acids long. The CDR3 nucleotides are TGCGCCAGCAGCACCCCCCGGACAGGGGGCACAACTGAAGCTTTCTTT. Its protein product is CASSTPRTGGTTEAFF. The variable domain in full, completed from reference TRBV5-1 and TRBJ1-1, reads KAGVTQTPRYLIKTRGQQVTLSCSPISGHRSVSWYQQTPGQGLQFLFEYFSETQRNKGNFPGRFSGRQFSNSRSEMNVSTLELGDSALYLCASSTPRTGGTTEAFFGQGTRLTVV.

This clone was counted between two and nine times. The chain combines TRBV6-5 with TRBJ1-5; maybe TRBD1 (5 bases). Germline V lookup: CDR1 MNHEY, CDR2 SVGAGI. V was trimmed by 6 bases and J by 0 bases, leaving 12 bases between them. This CDR3 comprises 15 residues. The CDR3 region is CASSQGSYSNQPQHF. The DNA for the CDR3 is TGTGCCAGCAGCCAGGGTTCCTATAGCAATCAGCCCCAGCATTTT.

This clone was detected once. V is TRBV7-2 and J is TRBJ1-4; tentatively, D is TRBD1 (5 bases). This CDR3 spans 15 amino acids. CDR1 is SGHTA, CDR2 FQGNSA, per germline. The ends were cut back, 1 base at V and 3 bases at J, with 9 bases in the middle. DNA of the CDR3: TGTGCCAGCAGCTTAGACGGACACTCTAATGAAAAACTGTTTTTT. It is translated as CASSLDGHSNEKLFF.

About this clone itself: The junction departs from the called germline gene at one end, perhaps through a read error. The V and J genes are TRBV4-1 and TRBJ1-1, with TRBD1 identical over 11 bases. In germline, CDR1 is MGHRA, CDR2 YSYEKL. The CDR3 has 15 residues. In DNA, the CDR3 is TGCGCCAGCAGCCAAGCACCGGGACAGGGGGGTTCCCGGGTCTTT. Protein sequence: CASSQAPGQGGSRVF.

This chain joins TRBV5-6 and TRBJ1-2; 9 bases align to TRBD1. The V gene's germline CDR1 is SGHDT and CDR2 YYEEEE. With 4 bases clipped from V and 4 bases from J, the junction kept 8 bases outside the gene matches. The CDR3 loop spans 15 amino acids. The CDR3 spells CASSIRDRVSYGYTF. DNA of the CDR3: TGTGCCAGCAGCATCCGGGACAGGGTTAGCTATGGCTACACCTTC.

The chain couples TRBV19 to TRBJ2-2; 7 bases match TRBD1. V lost 6 bases and J lost 2; bases outside the gene matches: 6. The CDR3 length is 15 residues. Germline V lookup: CDR1 LNHDA, CDR2 SQIVND (reference sequence). The DNA of the CDR3 is TGTGCCAGTAGGAGGGACAGATTAAACACCGGGGAGCTGTTTTTT. This translates into CASRRDRLNTGELFF.

This clone was picked up a small number of times. V gene TRBV6-1 combines with J gene TRBJ1-4, with D possibly matching TRBD1 (6 bases). The CDR3 consists of 15 residues. Per the germline V gene, CDR1 is MNHNS and CDR2 is SASEGT. The V and J ends lost 2 bases and 5 bases respectively, with 12 bases between them. CDR3 residues: CASSEKGRGNEKLFF. In DNA form, the CDR3 reads TGTGCCAGCAGTGAAAAAGGGAGGGGGAATGAAAAACTGTTTTTT.

The V gene is TRBV2, the J gene TRBJ2-5, with 7 bases identical to TRBD2. The CDR3 contains 13 residues. Per germline, CDR1 SNHLY and CDR2 FYNNEI. V was pared by 11 bases and J by 5 bases, with 11 bases of the junction left unmatched. The chain's CDR3 is CAGSAGFRETQYF. In nucleotides, the CDR3 is TGTGCCGGGTCAGCGGGGTTCCGGGAGACCCAGTACTTC.

The chain is built from TRBV6-5 and TRBJ2-1; D gene ambiguous. Germline V gene sequence: CDR1 MNHEY, CDR2 SVGAGI. Trimming took off 6 bases at V and 0 bases at J, with 6 bases between the two ends. This CDR3 has 13 residues. The CDR3 coding sequence is TGTGCCAGCAGGCGGAGCTCCTACAATGAGCAGTTCTTC. It yields the protein CASRRSSYNEQFF.

A few counts support this clone. The chain combines TRBV4-1 with TRBJ2-7; 9 bases align to TRBD1. The CDR3 totals 15 residues. The germline CDR1 and CDR2 sequences are MGHRA and YSYEKL. The J segment lost 3 bases and the V segment lost 1 base, leaving 4 bases of the junction unmatched. This chain's CDR3 is CASSQGPTGGYEQYF. The CDR3 DNA follows: TGCGCCAGCAGCCAAGGCCCGACAGGGGGCTACGAGCAGTACTTC.

The chain joins TRBV30 to TRBJ1-2; D gene unclear. This CDR3 region has 12 residues. Trimming removed 5 bases from V and 5 bases from J, with 12 bases in between. From germline, CDR1 is GTSNPN and CDR2 SVGIG (reference sequence). CDR3 nucleotides: TGTGCCTGGGTCGTCGGGAGATATGGCTACACCTTC. Translated: CAWVVGRYGYTF. The full variable domain, its missing parts supplied by reference TRBV30 and TRBJ1-2, is SQTIHQWPATLVQPVGSPLSLECTVEGTSNPNLYWYRQAAGRGLQLLFYSVGIGQISSEVPQNLSASRPQDRQFILSSKKLLLSDSGFYLCAWVVGRYGYTFGSGTRLTVV.

This clone was picked up one time. The rearrangement links TRBV5-1 to TRBJ1-5; D is unresolved. Trimming took 0 bases from V and 3 from J, leaving 13 bases between them. The CDR3 spans 16 residues. Looked up from germline, CDR1 is SGHRS and CDR2 is YFSETQ. The CDR3 region has the DNA TGCGCCAGCAGCTTGGACCCTGTACAGATCAATCAGCCCCAGCATTTT. Translation: CASSLDPVQINQPQHF. The full variable domain, in which reference TRBV5-1 and TRBJ1-5 provide the parts outside the CDR3, is KAGVTQTPRYLIKTRGQQVTLSCSPISGHRSVSWYQQTPGQGLQFLFEYFSETQRNKGNFPGRFSGRQFSNSRSEMNVSTLELGDSALYLCASSLDPVQINQPQHFGDGTRLSIL.